This entry is about one TCR beta chain. Its antigen specificity is not known. Qualities for individual bases were not recorded, and no much larger clone is one base off. V lost 5 bases and J lost 3 bases; the stretch between them is 13 bases long. Looking up the germline V gene yields CDR1 MGHRA and CDR2 YSYEKL. Reading from cysteine to phenylalanine, the CDR3 counts 15 amino acids. Here the CDR3 DNA is all that survives: 45 bases in frame from base 1. The immunoSEQ Assay, a bias-controlled multiplex PCR, was used to amplify TCRbeta CDR3 regions from genomic DNA. On the study's bioinformatics: The number of nucleated cells in each sample was estimated by amplification of reference gene primers within the assay. Sequence reads were collapsed and filtered to measure the absolute abundance of every unique TCRbeta CDR3 rearrangement. Productive Simpson clonality was computed per sample as the square root of Simpson's diversity index over productive rearrangements. The clones in this table, taken by TCRdb from immuneACCESS, are in-frame only. Not every clone is retained; where verified, under half of the shortfall comes from an unresolved V gene, and the cause of the rest is unknown. V and J calls and clone size are as listed in that table; D and trimming were resolved from the DNA. This sample gives around 250,000 clones in total; 65% to 85% of them show up just once. The ten largest make up 4.4% of the sample.

The sample belongs to a study of blood T cell repertoires in COVID-19 (dated by TCRdb to 2018 to 2020). Concerning the study at large: Samples from collaborators originated in the United States, Italy and Spain and spanned both the acute and convalescent phases of COVID-19. A freely available public database, intended as a resource for researchers studying the immune response to SARS-CoV-2, is where the repertoires were released. Where available, HLA class I and class II types were obtained from metadata supplied by the sample provider rather than from assay-based typing. The prospective study material was composed of cDNA or gDNA derived from T cells, B-cell-depleted T cells, or PBMCs. The dataset comprised deeply sampled blood TCRbeta repertoires from subjects exposed to, actively infected with, or recovered from COVID-19. Sample metadata almost always included a de-identified subject ID, COVID-19 status, age in years and sex. The samples were drawn from two sources: the first 160 participants of the ongoing ImmuneRACE study, and 1,000 to 1,500 subjects contributed by 6 global collaborators.

Results and caveats for the whole study, not just this receptor: The quantity of clinical and demographic metadata differed by source and by participant and was supplied without curation.

Collaborating institutions collected whole blood in K2EDTA tubes following their own protocols. Collaborator samples were shipped for TCRbeta analysis as frozen whole blood, isolated PBMCs, or DNA extracted from either sample type. This receptor was obtained from a man between 45 and 60 years old with active or convalescent COVID-19. The rearrangement combines TRBV4-1 with TRBJ2-2, with TRBD1 tentatively as D gene (6 bases match). The sample taken for sequencing was peripheral blood. The CDR3 sequence is CASSNRQEHTGELFF. The DNA sequence follows: TGCGCCAGCAGCAATCGACAGGAGCACACCGGGGAGCTGTTTTTT.